The clone carrying this T cell receptor beta chain was seen once. This sample was included in a study of blood T cell repertoires in COVID-19. Study-level background: The study drew acute and convalescent COVID-19 samples from the United States, Italy and Spain. PBMCs, B-cell-depleted T cells, or T cells were the source of the cDNA or gDNA that made up the material.

In the source study's methods: Reference gene primer amplification gave estimated nucleated cell counts. The protocol was immunoSEQ multiplex PCR, while the TCRdb copy is restricted to in-frame clones and leaves out a portion. V, J and clone size are those of that table, while D and trimming were read from the DNA. The sample gives 220,000 or so clones, roughly 84% of which show up once; around 3% is in the top ten. Sequencing used peripheral blood. The source is a woman aged 25 to 39 who had recovered from COVID-19.

The DNA for the CDR3 is TGTGCCAGTAGTATCTCTTCCTCCACAGGGCTCAACGAGCAGTACTTC. Protein product: CASSISSSTGLNEQYF. The chain combines TRBV19 with TRBJ2-7; maybe TRBD1 (6 bases). Germline V gene lookup returns CDR1 LNHDA and CDR2 SQIVND (reference sequence). V lost 3 bases and J lost 5, with 20 bases in between. This CDR3 has 16 amino acids.